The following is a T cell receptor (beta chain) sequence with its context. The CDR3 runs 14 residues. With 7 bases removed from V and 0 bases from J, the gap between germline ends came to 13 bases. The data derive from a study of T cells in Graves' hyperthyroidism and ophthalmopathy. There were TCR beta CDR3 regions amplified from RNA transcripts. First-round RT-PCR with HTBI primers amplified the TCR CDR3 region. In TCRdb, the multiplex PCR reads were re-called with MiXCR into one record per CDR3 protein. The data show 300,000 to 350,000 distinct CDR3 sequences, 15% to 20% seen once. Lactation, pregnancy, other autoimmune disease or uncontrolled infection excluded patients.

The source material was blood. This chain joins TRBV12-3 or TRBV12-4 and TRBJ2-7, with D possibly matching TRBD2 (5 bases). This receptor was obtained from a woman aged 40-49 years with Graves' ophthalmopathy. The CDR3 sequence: CASNRDPSSYEQYF. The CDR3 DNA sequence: TGTGCCAGCAATCGGGATCCCAGCTCCTACGAGCAGTACTTC.